Sequencing of this TCR beta chain was carried out in a study of T cell changes during pregnancy in multiple sclerosis. Only one count was recorded for this clone. Profiled with immunoSEQ multiplex PCR; TCRdb holds only in-frame clones, not every one. The sample carries 69,000 or so clones, roughly 91% recorded once. The ends were cut back, 6 bases at V and 2 bases at J, with 10 bases in the middle. The CDR3 totals 13 residues. Germline assignment: CDR1 MNHNY and CDR2 SVGAGI (reference sequence). Source: peripheral blood, taken in the third trimester of pregnancy. The rearrangement uses TRBV6-6 and TRBJ2-5, with no clear D. The source of this sequence is a female donor with multiple sclerosis, enrolled in a pregnancy study. CDR3: CASSPGLQETQYF. Written as DNA, the CDR3 is TGTGCCAGCAGCCCAGGATTACAAGAGACCCAGTACTTC.